This T cell receptor (beta chain) was profiled in a study of T cells in localized non-small cell lung cancer. Some clones are missing from TCRdb's copy, which holds only in-frame ones; the method was immunoSEQ multiplex PCR. Of about 1,500 clones listed, 25% to 30% are singletons. Neighboring lung without atypia was obtained no less than 2 cm from the tumor margin. General study findings and limits: Sequence data derive from only one tumor region, so heterogeneity remains possible. Adjacent lung had a median approximately 57 of the 100 largest tumor clones. Among the tissues sampled, uninvolved adjacent lung had the highest T cell clonality, above tumor.

CDR3 length: 14 amino acids. Looked up from germline, CDR1 is SGHNT and CDR2 is YENEEA. V trimming: 5 bases; J trimming: 4 bases; junction bases outside the gene matches: 4. This clone ranks as medium-sized. Its antigen remains unidentified. The gene calls are TRBV11-3 and TRBJ1-1, with 10 bases fitting TRBD1. Sequencing was performed on normal lung tissue next to the tumor, taken before any cancer treatment. The receptor was isolated from a man aged 40-75 years with stage III squamous cell lung carcinoma. The CDR3 here is CASSAGTGATEAFF. CDR3 nucleotide sequence: TGTGCCAGCAGCGCCGGGACAGGGGCCACTGAAGCTTTCTTT.